This entry describes one T cell receptor beta chain. Here immunoSEQ multiplex PCR was the method, and the copy in TCRdb shows in-frame clones only, minus some. The sample consists of tens of thousands of clones, about 90% of them appearing once. This specimen belongs to a study of T cell changes during pregnancy in multiple sclerosis. This sequence was found in a female donor with multiple sclerosis, enrolled in a pregnancy study. The sequences come from CD4+ T cells from peripheral blood mononuclear cells, collected before pregnancy.

Here the CDR3 reads CASSYRGSGETQYF. The CDR3 DNA reads TGTGCCAGCAGTTACCGTGGGAGCGGGGAGACCCAGTACTTC. The chain has TRBV6-6 and TRBJ2-5; a weak D match, TRBD2 (6 bases). This CDR3 contains 14 residues. Trimming shortened V by 2 bases and J by 5 bases, and 12 bases separated the two germline ends. Germline lookup yields CDR1 MNHNY and CDR2 SVGAGI (reference sequence).